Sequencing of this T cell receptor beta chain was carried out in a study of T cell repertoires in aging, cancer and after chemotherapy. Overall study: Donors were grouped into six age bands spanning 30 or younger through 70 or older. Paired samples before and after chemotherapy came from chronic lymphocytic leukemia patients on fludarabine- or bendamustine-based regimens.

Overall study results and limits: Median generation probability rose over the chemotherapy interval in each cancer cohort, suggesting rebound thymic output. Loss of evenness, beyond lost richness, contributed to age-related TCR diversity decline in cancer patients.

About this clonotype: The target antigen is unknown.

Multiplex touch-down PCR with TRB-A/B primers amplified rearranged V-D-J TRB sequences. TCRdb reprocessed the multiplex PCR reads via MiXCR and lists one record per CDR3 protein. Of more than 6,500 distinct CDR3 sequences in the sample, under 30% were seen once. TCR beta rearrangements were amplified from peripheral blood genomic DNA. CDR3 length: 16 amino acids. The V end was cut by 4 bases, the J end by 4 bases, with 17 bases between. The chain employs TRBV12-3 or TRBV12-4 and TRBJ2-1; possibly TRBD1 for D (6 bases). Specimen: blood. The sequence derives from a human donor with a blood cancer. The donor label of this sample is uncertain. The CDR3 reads CASSSSGVPFYNEQFF. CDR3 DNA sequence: TGTGCCAGCAGTTCATCAGGGGTACCGTTTTACAATGAGCAGTTCTTC.